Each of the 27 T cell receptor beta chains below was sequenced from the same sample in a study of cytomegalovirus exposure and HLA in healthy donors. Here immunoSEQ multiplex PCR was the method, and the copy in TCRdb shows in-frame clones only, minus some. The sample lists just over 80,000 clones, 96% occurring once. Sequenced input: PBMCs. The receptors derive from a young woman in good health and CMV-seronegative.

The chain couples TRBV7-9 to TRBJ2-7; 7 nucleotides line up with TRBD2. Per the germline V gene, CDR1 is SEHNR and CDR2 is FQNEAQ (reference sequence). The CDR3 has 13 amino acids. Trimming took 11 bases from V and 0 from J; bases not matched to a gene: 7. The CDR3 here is CAGESGTSYEQYF. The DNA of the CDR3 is TGTGCCGGGGAAAGCGGGACCTCCTACGAGCAGTACTTC. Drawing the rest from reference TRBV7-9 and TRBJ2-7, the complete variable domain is DTGVSQNPRHKITKRGQNVTFRCDPISEHNRLYWYRQTLGQGPEFLTYFQNEAQLEKSRLLSDRFSAERPKGSFSTLEIQRTEQGDSAMYLCAGESGTSYEQYFGPGTRLTVT.

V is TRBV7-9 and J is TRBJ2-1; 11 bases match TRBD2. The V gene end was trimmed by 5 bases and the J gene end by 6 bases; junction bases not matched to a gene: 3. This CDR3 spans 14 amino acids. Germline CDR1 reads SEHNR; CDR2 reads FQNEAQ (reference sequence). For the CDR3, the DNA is TGTGCCAGCAGCCCCGGGACTAGCGGCAATGAGCAGTTCTTC. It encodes CASSPGTSGNEQFF.

CDR3 region: CSVGGLSTEAFF. In DNA, the CDR3 is TGCAGCGTTGGGGGCCTAAGCACTGAAGCTTTCTTT. V and J are TRBV29-1 and TRBJ1-1; perhaps TRBD1 as D (5 bases). The germline V gene has CDR1 SQVTM and CDR2 ANQGSEA. This CDR3 has 12 residues. Trimming removed 4 bases from V and 4 bases from J, with 10 bases in between.

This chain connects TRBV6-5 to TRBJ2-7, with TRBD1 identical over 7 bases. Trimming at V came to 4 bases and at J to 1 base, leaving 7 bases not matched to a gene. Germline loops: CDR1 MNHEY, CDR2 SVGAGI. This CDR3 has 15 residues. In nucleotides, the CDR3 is TGTGCCAGCAGTTCTCGGACAGGTATGTCCTACGAGCAGTACTTC. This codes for CASSSRTGMSYEQYF.

In DNA, the CDR3 is TGTGCCTCGACCGGGACAGACTCCTACGAGCAGTACTTC. This translates into CASTGTDSYEQYF. The chain recombines TRBV30 with TRBJ2-7; 7 bases match TRBD1. The germline V gene has CDR1 GTSNPN and CDR2 SVGIG (reference sequence). The ends lost 7 bases at V and 0 bases at J; junction bases unmatched: 6. The CDR3 runs to 13 residues.

The chain's CDR3 is CASRTSGSKISYEQYF. CDR3 bases: TGTGCCAGCAGGACTTCTGGGTCCAAAATCTCCTACGAGCAGTACTTC. The chain combines TRBV28 with TRBJ2-7, with D hard to call. Trimming left V 6 bases short and J 0 bases short, with 18 bases between. Per germline, CDR1 MDHEN and CDR2 SYDVKM. The CDR3 has 16 residues.

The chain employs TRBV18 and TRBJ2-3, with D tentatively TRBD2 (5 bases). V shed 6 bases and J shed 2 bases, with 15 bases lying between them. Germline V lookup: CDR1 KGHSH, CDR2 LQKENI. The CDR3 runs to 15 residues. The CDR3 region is CASSPSSISTDTQYF. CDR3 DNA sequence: TGTGCCAGCTCGCCTAGCTCCATTTCCACAGATACGCAGTATTTT.

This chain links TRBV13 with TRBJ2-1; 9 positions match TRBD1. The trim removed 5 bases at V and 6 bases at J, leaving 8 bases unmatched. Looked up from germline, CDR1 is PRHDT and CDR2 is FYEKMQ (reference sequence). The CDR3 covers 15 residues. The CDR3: CASSRGNRGLNEQFF. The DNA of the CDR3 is TGTGCCAGCAGCCGAGGGAACAGGGGGCTCAATGAGCAGTTCTTC.

CDR3 region: CASSSTPGQGTTKLFF. CDR3 nucleotide sequence: TGTGCCAGCAGCTCGACACCGGGACAGGGTACGACGAAACTGTTTTTT. The V call is TRBV7-9, the J call TRBJ1-4, with 9 bases that match TRBD1. Trimming took 4 bases from V and 11 from J; bases not matched to a gene: 14. Per the germline V gene, CDR1 is SEHNR and CDR2 is FQNEAQ (reference sequence). The CDR3 spans 16 residues.

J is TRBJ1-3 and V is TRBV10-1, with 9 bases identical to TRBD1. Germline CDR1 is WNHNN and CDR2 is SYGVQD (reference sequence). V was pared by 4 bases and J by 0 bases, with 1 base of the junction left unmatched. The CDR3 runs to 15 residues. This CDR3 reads CASSGTGASGNTIYF. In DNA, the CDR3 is TGCGCCAGCAGTGGGACAGGGGCCTCTGGAAACACCATATATTTT.

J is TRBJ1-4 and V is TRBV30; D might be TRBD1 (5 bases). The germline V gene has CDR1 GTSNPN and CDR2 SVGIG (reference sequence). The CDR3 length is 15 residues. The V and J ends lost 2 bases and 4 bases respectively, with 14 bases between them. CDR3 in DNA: TGTGCCTGGAGTTCTACGGGGGTCCTTAATGAAAAACTGTTTTTT. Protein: CAWSSTGVLNEKLFF.

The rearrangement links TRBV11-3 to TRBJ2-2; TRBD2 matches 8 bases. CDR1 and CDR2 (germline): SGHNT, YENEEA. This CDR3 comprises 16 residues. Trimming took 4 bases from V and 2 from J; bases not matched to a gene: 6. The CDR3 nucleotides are TGTGCCAGCAGCTCCCTGGCGGGAGGTAACACCGGGGAGCTGTTTTTT. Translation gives CASSSLAGGNTGELFF.

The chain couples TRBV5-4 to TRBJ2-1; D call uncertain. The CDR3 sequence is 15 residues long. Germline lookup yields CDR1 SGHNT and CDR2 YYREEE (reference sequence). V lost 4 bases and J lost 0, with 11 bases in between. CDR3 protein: CASSAPSSSYNEQFF. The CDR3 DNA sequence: TGTGCCAGCAGCGCCCCGTCGAGCTCCTACAATGAGCAGTTCTTC.

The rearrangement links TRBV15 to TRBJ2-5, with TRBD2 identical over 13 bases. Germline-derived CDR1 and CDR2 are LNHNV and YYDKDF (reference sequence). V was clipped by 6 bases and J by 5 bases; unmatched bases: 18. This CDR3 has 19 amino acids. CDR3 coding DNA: TGTGCCACCAGGTTCCCGACCGGACTAGCGGGAGCGGACGGTGAGACCCAGTACTTC. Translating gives CATRFPTGLAGADGETQYF.

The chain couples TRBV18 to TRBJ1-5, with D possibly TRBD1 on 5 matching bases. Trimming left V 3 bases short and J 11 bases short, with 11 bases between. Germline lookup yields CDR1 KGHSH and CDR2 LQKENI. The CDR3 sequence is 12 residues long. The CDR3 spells CASSPTGGTQHF. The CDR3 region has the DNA TGTGCCAGCTCACCGACTGGGGGGACCCAGCATTTT.

CDR3 sequence (DNA): TGTGCCAGCAGCTTAATTTCGTCTAGCGGCTACGAGCAGTACTTC. Its protein is CASSLISSSGYEQYF. The chain uses TRBV7-9 and TRBJ2-7; 7 bases match TRBD2. The V and J ends lost 2 bases and 3 bases, in that order; junction bases with no gene match: 7. The CDR3 consists of 15 residues. The germline V gene encodes CDR1 SEHNR and CDR2 FQNEAQ (reference sequence).

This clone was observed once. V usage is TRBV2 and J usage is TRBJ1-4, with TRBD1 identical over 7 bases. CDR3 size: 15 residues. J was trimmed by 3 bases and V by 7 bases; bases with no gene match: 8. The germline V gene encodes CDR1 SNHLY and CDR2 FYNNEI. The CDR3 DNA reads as TGTGCCAGCAACCTCCGAGGGGGCGCTAATGAAAAACTGTTTTTT. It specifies CASNLRGGANEKLFF.

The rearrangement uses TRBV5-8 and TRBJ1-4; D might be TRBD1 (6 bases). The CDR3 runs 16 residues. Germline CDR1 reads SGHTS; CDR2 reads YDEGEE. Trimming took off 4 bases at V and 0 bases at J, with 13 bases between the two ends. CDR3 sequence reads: CASSPQGSATNEKLFF. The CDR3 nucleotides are TGTGCCAGCAGCCCTCAGGGGTCCGCAACTAATGAAAAACTGTTTTTT.

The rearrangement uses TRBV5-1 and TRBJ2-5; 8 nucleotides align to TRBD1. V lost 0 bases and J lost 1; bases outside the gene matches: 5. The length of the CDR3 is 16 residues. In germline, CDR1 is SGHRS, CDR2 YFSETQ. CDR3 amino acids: CASSLGGTGGQETQYF. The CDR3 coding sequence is TGCGCCAGCAGCTTGGGGGGGACAGGCGGCCAAGAGACCCAGTACTTC.

This chain's CDR3 is CAWGSNSPLHF. CDR3 sequence (DNA): TGTGCCTGGGGGAGTAATTCACCCCTCCACTTT. This chain joins TRBV30 and TRBJ1-6; D is undetermined. Germline V CDR1 and CDR2: GTSNPN, SVGIG (reference sequence). V was cut by 5 bases and J by 6 bases, with 5 bases left in between. CDR3 length: 11 amino acids.

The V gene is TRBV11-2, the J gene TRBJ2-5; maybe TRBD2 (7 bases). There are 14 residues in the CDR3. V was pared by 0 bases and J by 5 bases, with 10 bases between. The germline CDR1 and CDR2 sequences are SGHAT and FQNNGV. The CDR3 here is CASSLEGGRETQYF. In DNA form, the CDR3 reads TGTGCCAGCAGCTTAGAGGGGGGGCGGGAGACCCAGTACTTC.

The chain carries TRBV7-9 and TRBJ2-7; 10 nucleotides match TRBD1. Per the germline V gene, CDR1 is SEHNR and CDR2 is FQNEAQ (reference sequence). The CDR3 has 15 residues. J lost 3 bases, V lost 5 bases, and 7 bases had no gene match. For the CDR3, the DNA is TGTGCCAGCAGCCCACGACAGGGGGCGATCTACGAGCAGTACTTC. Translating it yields CASSPRQGAIYEQYF.

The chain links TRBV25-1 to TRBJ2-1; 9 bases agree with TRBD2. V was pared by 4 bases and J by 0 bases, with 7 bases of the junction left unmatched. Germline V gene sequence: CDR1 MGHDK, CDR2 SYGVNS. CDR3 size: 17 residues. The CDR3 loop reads CASSASLLAGSYNEQFF. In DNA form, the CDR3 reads TGTGCCAGCAGTGCCTCCCTACTAGCGGGCTCCTACAATGAGCAGTTCTTC.

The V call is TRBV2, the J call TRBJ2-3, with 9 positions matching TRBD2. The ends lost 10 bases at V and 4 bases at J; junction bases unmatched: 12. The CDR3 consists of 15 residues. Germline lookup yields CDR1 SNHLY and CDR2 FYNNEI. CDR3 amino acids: CAILGGREGADTQYF. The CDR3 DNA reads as TGTGCCATCCTCGGGGGGCGGGAGGGCGCAGATACGCAGTATTTT. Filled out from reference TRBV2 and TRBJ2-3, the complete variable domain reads EPEVTQTPSHQVTQMGQEVILRCVPISNHLYFYWYRQILGQKVEFLVSFYNNEISEKSEIFDDQFSVERPDGSNFTLKIRSTKLEDSAMYFCAILGGREGADTQYFGPGTRLTVL.

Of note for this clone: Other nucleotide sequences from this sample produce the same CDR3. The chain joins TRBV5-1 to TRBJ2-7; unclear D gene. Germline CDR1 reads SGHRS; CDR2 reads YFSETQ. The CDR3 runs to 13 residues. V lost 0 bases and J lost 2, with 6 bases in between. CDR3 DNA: TGCGCCAGCAGCTTGGGGGCAGCCTACGAGCAGTACTTC. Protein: CASSLGAAYEQYF.

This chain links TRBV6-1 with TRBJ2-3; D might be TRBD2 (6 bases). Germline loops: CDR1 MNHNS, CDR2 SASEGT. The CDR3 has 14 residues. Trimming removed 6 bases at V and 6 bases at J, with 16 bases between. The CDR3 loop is CASRSGLNFDTQYF. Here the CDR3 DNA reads TGTGCCAGCAGATCGGGACTCAACTTCGATACGCAGTATTTT.

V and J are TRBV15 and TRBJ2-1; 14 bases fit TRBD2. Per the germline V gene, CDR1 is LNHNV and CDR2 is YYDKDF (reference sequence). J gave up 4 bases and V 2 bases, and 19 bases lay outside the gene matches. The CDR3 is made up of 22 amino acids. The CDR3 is CATSRPRLSGGLAGGPYNEQFF. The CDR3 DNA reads TGTGCCACCAGCAGACCCCGCCTTTCAGGAGGACTAGCGGGAGGCCCTTACAATGAGCAGTTCTTC.